The clone carrying this T cell receptor (beta chain) was seen a few times. V dropped 8 bases and J dropped 6 bases, with 11 bases sitting between them. Germline-derived CDR1 and CDR2 are GTSNPN and SVGIG (reference sequence). There are 12 residues in the CDR3. The record originates from a study of T cell changes during pregnancy in multiple sclerosis. Libraries were prepared by immunoSEQ multiplex PCR; TCRdb keeps only in-frame clonotypes and omits some of them. The sample lists 55,000 or so clones, about 87% occurring once. The chain employs TRBV30 and TRBJ1-6; D perhaps matches TRBD1 (5 bases). The TCR was taken from a female donor with multiple sclerosis, enrolled in a pregnancy study. This specimen was CD4+ T cells from peripheral blood mononuclear cells, taken in the first trimester of pregnancy. The CDR3 sequence: CALSQGNSPLHF. The CDR3 DNA follows: TGTGCCCTAAGTCAGGGTAATTCACCCCTCCACTTT.